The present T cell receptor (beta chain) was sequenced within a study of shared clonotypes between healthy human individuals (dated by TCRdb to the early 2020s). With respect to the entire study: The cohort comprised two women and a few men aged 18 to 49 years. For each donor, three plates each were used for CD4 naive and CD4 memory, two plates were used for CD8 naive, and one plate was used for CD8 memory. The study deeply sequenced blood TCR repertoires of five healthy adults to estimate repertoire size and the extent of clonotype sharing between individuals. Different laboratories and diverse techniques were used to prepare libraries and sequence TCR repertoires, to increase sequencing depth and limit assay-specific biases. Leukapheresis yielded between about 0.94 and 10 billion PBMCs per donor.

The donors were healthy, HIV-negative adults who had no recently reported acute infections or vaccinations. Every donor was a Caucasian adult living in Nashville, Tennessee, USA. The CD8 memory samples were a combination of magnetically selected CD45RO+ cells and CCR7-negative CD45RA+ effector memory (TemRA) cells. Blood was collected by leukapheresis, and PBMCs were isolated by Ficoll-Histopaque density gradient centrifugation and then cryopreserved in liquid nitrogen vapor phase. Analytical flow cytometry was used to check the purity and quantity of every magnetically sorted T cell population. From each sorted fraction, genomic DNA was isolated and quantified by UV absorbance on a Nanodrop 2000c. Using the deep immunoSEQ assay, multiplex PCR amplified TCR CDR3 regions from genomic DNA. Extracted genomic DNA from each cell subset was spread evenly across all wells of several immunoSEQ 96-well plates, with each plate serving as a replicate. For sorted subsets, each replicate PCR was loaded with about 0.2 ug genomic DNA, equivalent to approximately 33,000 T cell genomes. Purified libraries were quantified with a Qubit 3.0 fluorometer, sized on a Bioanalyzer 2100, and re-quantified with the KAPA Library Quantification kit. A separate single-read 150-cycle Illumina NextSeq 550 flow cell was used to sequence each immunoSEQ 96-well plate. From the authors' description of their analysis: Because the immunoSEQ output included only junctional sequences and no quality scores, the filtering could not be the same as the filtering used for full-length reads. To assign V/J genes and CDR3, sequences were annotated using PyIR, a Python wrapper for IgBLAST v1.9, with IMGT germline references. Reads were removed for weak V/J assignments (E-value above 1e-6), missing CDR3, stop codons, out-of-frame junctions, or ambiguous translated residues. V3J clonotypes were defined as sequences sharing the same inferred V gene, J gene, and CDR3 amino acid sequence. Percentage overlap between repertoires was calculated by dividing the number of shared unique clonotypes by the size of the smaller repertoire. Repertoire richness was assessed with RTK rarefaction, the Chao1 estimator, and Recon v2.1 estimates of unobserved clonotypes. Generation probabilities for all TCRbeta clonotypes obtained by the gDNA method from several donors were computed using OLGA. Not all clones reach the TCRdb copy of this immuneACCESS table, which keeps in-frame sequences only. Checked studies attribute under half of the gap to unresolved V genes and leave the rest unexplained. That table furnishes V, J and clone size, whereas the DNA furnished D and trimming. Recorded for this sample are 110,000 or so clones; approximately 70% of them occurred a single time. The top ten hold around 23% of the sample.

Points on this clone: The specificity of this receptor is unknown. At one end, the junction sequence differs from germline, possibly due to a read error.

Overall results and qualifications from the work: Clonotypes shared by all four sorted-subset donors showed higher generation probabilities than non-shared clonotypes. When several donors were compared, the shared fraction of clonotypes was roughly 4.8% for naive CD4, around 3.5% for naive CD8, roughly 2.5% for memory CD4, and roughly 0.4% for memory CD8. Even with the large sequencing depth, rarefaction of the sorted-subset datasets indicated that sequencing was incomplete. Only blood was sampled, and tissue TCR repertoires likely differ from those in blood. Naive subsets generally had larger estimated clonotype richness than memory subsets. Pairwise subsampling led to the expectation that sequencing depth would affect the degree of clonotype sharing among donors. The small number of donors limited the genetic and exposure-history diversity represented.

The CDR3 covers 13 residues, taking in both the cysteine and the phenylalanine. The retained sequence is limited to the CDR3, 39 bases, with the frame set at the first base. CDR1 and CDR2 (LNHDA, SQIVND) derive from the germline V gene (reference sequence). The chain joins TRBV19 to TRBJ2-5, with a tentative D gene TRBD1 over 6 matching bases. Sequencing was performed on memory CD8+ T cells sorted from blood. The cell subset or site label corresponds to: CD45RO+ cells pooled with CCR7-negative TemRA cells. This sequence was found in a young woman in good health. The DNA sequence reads TGTGCCAGTAGCTGGACAGTATTAGAGATCCAGTACTTC. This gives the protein CASSWTVLEIQYF.